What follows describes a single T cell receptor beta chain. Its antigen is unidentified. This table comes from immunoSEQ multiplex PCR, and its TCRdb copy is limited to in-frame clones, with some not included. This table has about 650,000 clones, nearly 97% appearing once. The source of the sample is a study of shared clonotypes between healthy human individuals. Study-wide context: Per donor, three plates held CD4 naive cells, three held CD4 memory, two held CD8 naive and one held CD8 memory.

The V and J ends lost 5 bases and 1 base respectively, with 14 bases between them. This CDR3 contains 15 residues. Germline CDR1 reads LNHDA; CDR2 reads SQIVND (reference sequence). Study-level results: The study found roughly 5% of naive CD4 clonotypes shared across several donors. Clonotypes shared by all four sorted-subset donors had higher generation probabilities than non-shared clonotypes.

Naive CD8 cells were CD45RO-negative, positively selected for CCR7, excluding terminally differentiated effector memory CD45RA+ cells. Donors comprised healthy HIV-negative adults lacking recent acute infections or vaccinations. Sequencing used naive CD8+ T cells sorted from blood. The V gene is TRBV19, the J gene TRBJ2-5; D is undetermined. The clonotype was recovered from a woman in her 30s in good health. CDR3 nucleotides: TGTGCCAGTAGTGCCGTCCCCTACCCCCAAGAGACCCAGTACTTC. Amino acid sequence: CASSAVPYPQETQYF.